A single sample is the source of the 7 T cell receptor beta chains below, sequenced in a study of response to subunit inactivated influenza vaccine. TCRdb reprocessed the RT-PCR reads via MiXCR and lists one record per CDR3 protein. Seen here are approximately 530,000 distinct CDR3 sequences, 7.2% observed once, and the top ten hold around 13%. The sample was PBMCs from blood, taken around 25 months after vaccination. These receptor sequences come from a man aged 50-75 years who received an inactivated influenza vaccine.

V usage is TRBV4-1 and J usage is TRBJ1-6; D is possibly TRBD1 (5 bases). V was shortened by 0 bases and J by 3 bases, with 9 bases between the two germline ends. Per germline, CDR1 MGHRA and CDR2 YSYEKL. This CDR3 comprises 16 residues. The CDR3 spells CASSQEPRVYNSPLHF. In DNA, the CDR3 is TGCGCCAGCAGCCAAGAGCCCAGGGTCTATAATTCACCCCTCCACTTT.

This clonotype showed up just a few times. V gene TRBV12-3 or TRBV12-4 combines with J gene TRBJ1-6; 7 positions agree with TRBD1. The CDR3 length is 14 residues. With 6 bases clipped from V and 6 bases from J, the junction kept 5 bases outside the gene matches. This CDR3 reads CASSVTGRNSPLHF. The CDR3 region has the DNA TGTGCCAGCAGCGTGACAGGGCGTAATTCACCCCTCCACTTT.

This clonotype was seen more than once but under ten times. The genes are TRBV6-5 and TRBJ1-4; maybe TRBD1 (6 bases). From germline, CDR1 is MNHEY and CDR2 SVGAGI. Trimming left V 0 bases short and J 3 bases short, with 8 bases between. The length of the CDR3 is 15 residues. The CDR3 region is CASSYSPGANEKLFF. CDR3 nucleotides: TGTGCCAGCAGTTACTCTCCAGGGGCTAATGAAAAACTGTTTTTT.

CDR3 sequence: CASRGTSGRHVEQFF. CDR3 coding DNA: TGTGCCAGCAGGGGTACTAGCGGGAGGCACGTTGAGCAGTTCTTC. This chain uses TRBV6-2 or TRBV6-3 with TRBJ2-1, with TRBD2 identical over 12 bases. This CDR3 contains 15 residues. Unmatched junction bases numbered 9, after V lost 6 bases and J lost 9 bases. Per the germline V gene, CDR1 is MNHEY and CDR2 is SVGEGT.

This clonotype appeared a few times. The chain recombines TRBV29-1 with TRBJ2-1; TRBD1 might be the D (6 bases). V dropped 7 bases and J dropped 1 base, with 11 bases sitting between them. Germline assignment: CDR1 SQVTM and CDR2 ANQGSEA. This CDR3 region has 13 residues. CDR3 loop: CSAGQLSYNEQFF. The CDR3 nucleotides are TGCAGCGCAGGACAGCTATCCTACAATGAGCAGTTCTTC.

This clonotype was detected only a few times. For the CDR3, the DNA is TGTGCCAGCAGCCTCCAGGGAATGGGGAACACTGAAGCTTTCTTT. This codes for CASSLQGMGNTEAFF. The gene calls are TRBV4-2 and TRBJ1-1, with a possible D match to TRBD1 (5 bases). The CDR3 loop spans 15 amino acids. The V and J ends lost 4 bases and 1 base respectively, with 13 bases between them. Germline V gene lookup returns CDR1 LGHNA and CDR2 YNFKEQ.

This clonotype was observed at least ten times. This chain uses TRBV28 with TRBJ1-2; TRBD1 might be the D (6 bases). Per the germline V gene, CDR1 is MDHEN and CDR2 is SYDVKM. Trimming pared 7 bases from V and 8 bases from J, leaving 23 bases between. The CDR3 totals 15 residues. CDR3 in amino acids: CASTSSSGAPEGYTF. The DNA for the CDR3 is TGTGCCAGCACGTCGAGCTCGGGGGCTCCGGAGGGCTACACCTTC.